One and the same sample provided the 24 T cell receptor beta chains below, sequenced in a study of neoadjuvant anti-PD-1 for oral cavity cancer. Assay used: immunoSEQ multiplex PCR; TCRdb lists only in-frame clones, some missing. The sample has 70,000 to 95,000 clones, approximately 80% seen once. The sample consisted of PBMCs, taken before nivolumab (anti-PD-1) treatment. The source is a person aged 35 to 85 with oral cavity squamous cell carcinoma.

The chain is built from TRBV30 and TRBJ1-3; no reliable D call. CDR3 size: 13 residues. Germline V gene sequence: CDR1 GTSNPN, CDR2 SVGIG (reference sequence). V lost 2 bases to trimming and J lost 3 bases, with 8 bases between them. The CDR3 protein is CAWSRQVGNTIYF. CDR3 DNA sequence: TGTGCCTGGAGTCGCCAGGTTGGAAACACCATATATTTT.

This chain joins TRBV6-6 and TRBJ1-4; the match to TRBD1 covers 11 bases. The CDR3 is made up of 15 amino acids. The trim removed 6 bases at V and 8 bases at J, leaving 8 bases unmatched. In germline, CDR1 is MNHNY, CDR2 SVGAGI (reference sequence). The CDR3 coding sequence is TGTGCCAGCAGCCCAGGACAGGGGGCTAGAGAAAAACTGTTTTTT. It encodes CASSPGQGAREKLFF.

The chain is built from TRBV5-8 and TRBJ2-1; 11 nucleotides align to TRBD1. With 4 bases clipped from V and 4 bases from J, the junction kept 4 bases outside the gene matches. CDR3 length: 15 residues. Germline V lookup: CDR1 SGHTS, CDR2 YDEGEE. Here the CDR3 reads CASSQGQGVYNEQFF. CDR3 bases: TGTGCCAGCAGCCAGGGACAGGGGGTATACAATGAGCAGTTCTTC.

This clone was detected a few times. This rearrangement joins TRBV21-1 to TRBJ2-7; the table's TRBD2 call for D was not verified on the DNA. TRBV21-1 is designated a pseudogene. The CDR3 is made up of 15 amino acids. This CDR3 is CASSRGCPYSYEQYF. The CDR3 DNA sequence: TGTGCCAGCAGTCGCGGGTGCCCTTACTCCTACGAGCAGTACTTC.

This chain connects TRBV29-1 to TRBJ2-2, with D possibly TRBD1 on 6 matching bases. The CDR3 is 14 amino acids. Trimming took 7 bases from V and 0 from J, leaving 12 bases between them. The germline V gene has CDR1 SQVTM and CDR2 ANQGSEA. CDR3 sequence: CSALGQTNTGELFF. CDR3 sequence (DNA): TGCAGCGCCCTCGGACAGACGAACACCGGGGAGCTGTTTTTT.

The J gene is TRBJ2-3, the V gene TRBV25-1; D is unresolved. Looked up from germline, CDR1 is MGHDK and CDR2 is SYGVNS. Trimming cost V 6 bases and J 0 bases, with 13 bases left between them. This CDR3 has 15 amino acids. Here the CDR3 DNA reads TGTGCCAGCAGCCTACCAGCCCCGAGCACAGATACGCAGTATTTT. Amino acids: CASSLPAPSTDTQYF.

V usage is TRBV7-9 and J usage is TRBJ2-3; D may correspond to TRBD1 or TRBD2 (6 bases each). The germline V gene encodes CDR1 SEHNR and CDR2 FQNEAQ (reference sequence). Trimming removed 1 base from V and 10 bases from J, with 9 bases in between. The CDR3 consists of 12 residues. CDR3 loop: CASSLGGAPQYF. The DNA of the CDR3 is TGTGCCAGCAGCTTAGGGGGGGCTCCGCAGTATTTT.

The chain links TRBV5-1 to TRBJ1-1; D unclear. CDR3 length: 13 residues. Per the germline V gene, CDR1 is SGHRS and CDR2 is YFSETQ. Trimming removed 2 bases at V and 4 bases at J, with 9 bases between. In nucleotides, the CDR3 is TGCGCCAGCAGCTTTGGAGCGAGCACTGAAGCTTTCTTT. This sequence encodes CASSFGASTEAFF.

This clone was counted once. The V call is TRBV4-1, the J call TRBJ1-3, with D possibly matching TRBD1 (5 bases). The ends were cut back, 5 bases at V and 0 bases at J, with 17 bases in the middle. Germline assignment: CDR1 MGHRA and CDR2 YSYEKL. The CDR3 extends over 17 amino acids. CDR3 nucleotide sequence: TGCGCCAGCAGCTCGCGGGGCACCCAGATCTCTGGAAACACCATATATTTT. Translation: CASSSRGTQISGNTIYF.

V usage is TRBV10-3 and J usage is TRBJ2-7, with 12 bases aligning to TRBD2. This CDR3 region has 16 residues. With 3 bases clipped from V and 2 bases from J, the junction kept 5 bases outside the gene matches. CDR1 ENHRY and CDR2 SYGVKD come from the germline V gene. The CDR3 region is CAISDSSGRGTYEQYF. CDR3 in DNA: TGTGCCATCAGTGATTCTAGCGGGAGGGGGACCTACGAGCAGTACTTC.

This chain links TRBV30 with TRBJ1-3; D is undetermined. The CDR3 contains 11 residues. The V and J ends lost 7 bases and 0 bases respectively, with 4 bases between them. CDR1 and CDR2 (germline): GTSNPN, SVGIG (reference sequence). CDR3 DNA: TGTGCCTATTACTCTGGAAACACCATATATTTT. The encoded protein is CAYYSGNTIYF. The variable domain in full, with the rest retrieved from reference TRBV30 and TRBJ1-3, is SQTIHQWPATLVQPVGSPLSLECTVEGTSNPNLYWYRQAAGRGLQLLFYSVGIGQISSEVPQNLSASRPQDRQFILSSKKLLLSDSGFYLCAYYSGNTIYFGEGSWLTVV.

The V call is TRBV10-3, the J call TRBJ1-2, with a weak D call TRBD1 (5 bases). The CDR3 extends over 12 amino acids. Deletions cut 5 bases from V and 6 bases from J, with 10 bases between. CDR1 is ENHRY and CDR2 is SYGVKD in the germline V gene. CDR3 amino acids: CAISPQGNGYTF. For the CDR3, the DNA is TGTGCCATCAGTCCCCAGGGAAATGGCTACACCTTC.

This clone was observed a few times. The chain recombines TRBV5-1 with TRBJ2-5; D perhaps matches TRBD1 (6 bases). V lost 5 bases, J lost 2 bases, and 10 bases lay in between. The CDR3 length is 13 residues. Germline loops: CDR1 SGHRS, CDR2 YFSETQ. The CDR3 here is CASSGTTQETQYF. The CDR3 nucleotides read TGCGCCAGCAGTGGGACAACACAAGAGACCCAGTACTTC.

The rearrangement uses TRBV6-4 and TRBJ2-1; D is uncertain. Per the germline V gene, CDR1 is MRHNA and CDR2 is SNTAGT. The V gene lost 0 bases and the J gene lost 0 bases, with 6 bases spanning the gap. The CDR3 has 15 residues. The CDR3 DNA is TGTGCCAGCAGTGACTCCGGTAGCTCCTACAATGAGCAGTTCTTC. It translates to CASSDSGSSYNEQFF.

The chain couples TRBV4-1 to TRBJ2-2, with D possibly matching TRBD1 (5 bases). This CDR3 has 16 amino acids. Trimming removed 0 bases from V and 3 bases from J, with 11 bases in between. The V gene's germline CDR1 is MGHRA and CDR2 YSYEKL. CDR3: CASSQEGRVDTGELFF. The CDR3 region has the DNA TGCGCCAGCAGCCAAGAGGGCAGGGTCGACACCGGGGAGCTGTTTTTT.

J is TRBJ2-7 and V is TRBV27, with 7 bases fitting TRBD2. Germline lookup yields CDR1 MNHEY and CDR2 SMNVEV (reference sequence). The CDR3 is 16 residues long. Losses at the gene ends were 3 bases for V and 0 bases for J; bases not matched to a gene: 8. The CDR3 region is CASSFASLAASYEQYF. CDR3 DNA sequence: TGTGCCAGCAGTTTCGCCTCCCTAGCGGCCTCCTACGAGCAGTACTTC.

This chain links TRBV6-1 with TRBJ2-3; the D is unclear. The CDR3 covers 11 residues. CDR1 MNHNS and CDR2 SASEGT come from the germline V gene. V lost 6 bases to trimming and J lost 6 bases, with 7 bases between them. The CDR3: CASRAGDTQYF. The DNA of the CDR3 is TGTGCCAGCAGGGCCGGGGATACGCAGTATTTT.

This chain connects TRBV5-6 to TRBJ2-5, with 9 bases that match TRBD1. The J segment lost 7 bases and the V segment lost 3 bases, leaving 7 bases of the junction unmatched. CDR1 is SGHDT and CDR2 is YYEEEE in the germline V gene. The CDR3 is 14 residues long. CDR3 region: CASSSNRGPGTQYF. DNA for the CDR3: TGTGCCAGCAGCTCTAACAGGGGGCCAGGGACCCAGTACTTC.

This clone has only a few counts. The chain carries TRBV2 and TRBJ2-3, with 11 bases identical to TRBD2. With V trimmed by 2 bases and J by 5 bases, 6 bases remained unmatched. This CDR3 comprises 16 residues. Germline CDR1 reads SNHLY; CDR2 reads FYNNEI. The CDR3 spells CASSEMTSGTIDTQYF. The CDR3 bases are TGTGCCAGCAGTGAAATGACTAGCGGGACTATAGATACGCAGTATTTT.

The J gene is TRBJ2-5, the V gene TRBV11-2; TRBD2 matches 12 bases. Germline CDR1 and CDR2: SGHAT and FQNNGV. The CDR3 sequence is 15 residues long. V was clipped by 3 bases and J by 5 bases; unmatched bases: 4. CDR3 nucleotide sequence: TGTGCCAGCAGCTTTGCTAGCGGGAGGGACGAGACCCAGTACTTC. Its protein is CASSFASGRDETQYF.

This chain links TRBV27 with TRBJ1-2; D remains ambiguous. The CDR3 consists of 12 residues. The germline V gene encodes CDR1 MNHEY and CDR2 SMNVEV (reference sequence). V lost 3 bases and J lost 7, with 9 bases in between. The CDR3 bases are TGTGCCAGCAGTTTGGGAGGGTCTGGCTACACCTTC. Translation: CASSLGGSGYTF.

CDR3 in amino acids: CASSYSGGGTDTQYF. The CDR3 DNA is TGTGCCAGCAGTTACTCAGGGGGCGGCACAGATACGCAGTATTTT. The chain couples TRBV6-5 to TRBJ2-3; 7 bases are shared with TRBD1. Unmatched junction bases numbered 1, after V lost 0 bases and J lost 1 base. The CDR3 is made up of 15 amino acids. Germline CDR1 is MNHEY and CDR2 is SVGAGI.

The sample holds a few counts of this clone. The DNA of the CDR3 is TGCGCCAGCAGTGATGCGGGGTTGGAGACCCAGTACTTC. Residues: CASSDAGLETQYF. The chain is built from TRBV10-1 and TRBJ2-5, with D perhaps matching TRBD2 (6 bases). The CDR3 contains 13 residues. V was cut by 3 bases and J by 5 bases, with 10 bases left in between. Germline values: CDR1 WNHNN, CDR2 SYGVQD (reference sequence).

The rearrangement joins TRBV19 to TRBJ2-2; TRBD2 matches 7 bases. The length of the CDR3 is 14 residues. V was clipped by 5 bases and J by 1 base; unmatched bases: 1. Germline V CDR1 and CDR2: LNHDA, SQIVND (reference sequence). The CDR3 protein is CASSVAGNTGELFF. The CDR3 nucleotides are TGTGCCAGTAGTGTAGCGGGGAACACCGGGGAGCTGTTTTTT. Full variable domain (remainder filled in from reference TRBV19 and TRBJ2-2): DGGITQSPKYLFRKEGQNVTLSCEQNLNHDAMYWYRQDPGQGLRLIYYSQIVNDFQKGDIAEGYSVSREKKESFPLTVTSAQKNPTAFYLCASSVAGNTGELFFGEGSRLTVL.